The 25 T cell receptor beta chains below come from one sample, sequenced in a study of CD8 T cells in ankylosing spondylitis. Whole-study results and caveats: Within ankylosing spondylitis blood, a TCR beta motif made up of eight or nine highly homologous variants appeared to be characteristic.

TCRdb redid the calling of the 5' RACE reads with MiXCR, one entry per CDR3 protein. The repertoire holds fewer than 550,000 distinct CDR3 sequences, with 5.3% as singletons. The antigens for these receptors are not known. Sample: blood, either unsorted or a sorted T cell fraction (not recorded which). These TCRs come from a male donor with ankylosing spondylitis.

Many counts were recorded for this clonotype. This rearrangement joins TRBV18 to TRBJ2-7; maybe TRBD1 (7 bases). The V gene lost 4 bases and the J gene lost 4 bases, with 11 bases spanning the gap. The CDR3 contains 13 residues. Germline loops: CDR1 KGHSH, CDR2 LQKENI. As DNA, the CDR3 is TGTGCCAGCTCACGACAGGGAGGTTACGAGCAGTACTTC. Its translation: CASSRQGGYEQYF.

This clonotype showed up many times. The chain combines TRBV28 with TRBJ1-1; D is unclear. Germline V CDR1 and CDR2: MDHEN, SYDVKM. This CDR3 comprises 16 residues. V was cut by 3 bases and J by 5 bases, with 19 bases left in between. The CDR3 DNA follows: TGTGCCAGCAGTTTTGGACGCAGGAAGGGCCGTACTGAAGCTTTCTTT. It codes for CASSFGRRKGRTEAFF.

This clonotype was observed many times. The genes are TRBV29-1 and TRBJ2-3; no clear D. The V gene lost 5 bases and the J gene lost 7 bases, with 10 bases spanning the gap. CDR1 and CDR2 (germline): SQVTM, ANQGSEA. This CDR3 region has 11 residues. CDR3 sequence (DNA): TGCAGCGTTTCGGGCAGTCATACGCAGTATTTT. Protein product: CSVSGSHTQYF.

This clonotype was seen repeatedly, ten times or more. V gene TRBV7-9 combines with J gene TRBJ1-4; a possible D gene is TRBD1 (5 bases). V shed 5 bases and J shed 8 bases, with 9 bases lying between them. Germline-derived CDR1 and CDR2 are SEHNR and FQNEAQ (reference sequence). The CDR3 runs 12 residues. CDR3 DNA sequence: TGTGCCAGCAGCCCATGGGGCGAAAAACTGTTTTTT. It translates to CASSPWGEKLFF.

This clonotype has just a few counts. The chain combines TRBV4-3 with TRBJ2-7, with D perhaps TRBD1 (6 bases). Trimming left V 3 bases short and J 3 bases short, with 15 bases between. The CDR3 is 15 residues long. Germline V CDR1 and CDR2: LGHNA, YSLEER. In nucleotides, the CDR3 is TGCGCCAGCAGCCATTACCAGGGGTCCCTCTACGAGCAGTACTTC. This encodes CASSHYQGSLYEQYF.

This clonotype was seen repeatedly, ten times or more. The V gene is TRBV20-1, the J gene TRBJ2-7; D unclear. From germline, CDR1 is DFQATT and CDR2 SNEGSKA (reference sequence). The V and J ends lost 4 bases and 2 bases respectively, with 18 bases between them. CDR3 length equals 15 residues. CDR3 sequence: CSANPDPTWPYEQYF. Written as DNA, the CDR3 is TGCAGTGCTAACCCGGACCCGACTTGGCCCTACGAGCAGTACTTC.

This clonotype came up a few times. This chain links TRBV21-1 with TRBJ2-1; TRBD1 is the table's D call and was not checked against the DNA. TRBV21-1 is a pseudogene locus. The CDR3 covers 13 residues. CDR3: CASSNPGPHEQFF. The CDR3 DNA reads TGTGCCAGCAGCAACCCGGGGCCACATGAGCAGTTCTTC.

There are many counts of this clonotype. The chain combines TRBV18 with TRBJ2-1; TRBD2 aligns across 10 bases. The ends lost 5 bases at V and 7 bases at J; junction bases unmatched: 8. Germline V gene lookup returns CDR1 KGHSH and CDR2 LQKENI. This CDR3 has 15 residues. The CDR3 sequence: CASSTGTSVVNEQFF. The CDR3 region has the DNA TGTGCCAGCTCAACCGGGACTAGCGTAGTGAATGAGCAGTTCTTC. The full variable domain, with the rest looked up from reference TRBV18 and TRBJ2-1, is NAGVMQNPRHLVRRRGQEARLRCSPMKGHSHVYWYRQLPEEGLKFMVYLQKENIIDESGMPKERFSAEFPKEGPSILRIQQVVRGDSAAYFCASSTGTSVVNEQFFGPGTRLTVL.

This clonotype appeared many times. The chain recombines TRBV5-5 with TRBJ2-3; D unresolved. The V gene's germline CDR1 is SGHKS and CDR2 YYEKEE (reference sequence). Trimming took off 1 base at V and 6 bases at J, with 3 bases between the two ends. CDR3 length: 11 amino acids. The CDR3 reads CASSLLDTQYF. DNA for the CDR3: TGTGCCAGCAGCTTGTTGGATACGCAGTATTTT.

This clonotype was seen repeatedly, ten times or more. The chain uses TRBV5-6 and TRBJ2-3; perhaps TRBD2 as D (7 bases). This CDR3 has 21 amino acids. CDR1 is SGHDT, CDR2 YYEEEE, per germline. Trimming shortened V by 2 bases and J by 6 bases, and 34 bases separated the two germline ends. DNA of the CDR3: TGTGCCAGCAGCTTACCTACAGGGACGAAAGGAGGGAGGGCGGTGGTTGATACGCAGTATTTT. Amino acids: CASSLPTGTKGGRAVVDTQYF.

This rearrangement joins TRBV4-1 to TRBJ2-7; D is perhaps TRBD2 (6 bases). Trimming removed 0 bases at V and 1 base at J, with 13 bases between. The CDR3 extends over 16 amino acids. CDR1 MGHRA and CDR2 YSYEKL come from the germline V gene. In DNA form, the CDR3 reads TGCGCCAGCAGCCAAGATCAAGCGGGCAATTCCTACGAGCAGTACTTC. Translation gives CASSQDQAGNSYEQYF.

The table lists this clonotype with many counts. This rearrangement joins TRBV10-3 to TRBJ2-3, with TRBD2 matching over 10 bases. CDR3 length: 21 amino acids. Germline loops: CDR1 ENHRY, CDR2 SYGVKD. V trimming: 2 bases; J trimming: 0 bases; junction bases outside the gene matches: 17. The CDR3 sequence: CAISEVLASGGPMTSTDTQYF. DNA of the CDR3: TGTGCCATCAGTGAGGTCCTGGCTAGCGGGGGACCCATGACTAGCACAGATACGCAGTATTTT.

This clonotype was seen a few times. This sequence joins TRBV5-1 and TRBJ2-3; the D gene is possibly TRBD2 (6 bases). There are 16 residues in the CDR3. CDR1 is SGHRS and CDR2 is YFSETQ in the germline V gene. V lost 0 bases to trimming and J lost 2 bases, with 13 bases between them. DNA of the CDR3: TGCGCCAGCAGCTTGGTTTCGGGAGCATTCACAGATACGCAGTATTTT. Amino acids: CASSLVSGAFTDTQYF.

To note about this clonotype: A read error may produce the germline difference seen at one junction end. The chain employs TRBV5-4 and TRBJ2-7; D unresolved. The CDR3 is made up of 13 amino acids. The V gene's germline CDR1 is SGHNT and CDR2 YYREEE (reference sequence). CDR3 protein: CASGFGRSYEQYF. For the CDR3, the DNA is TGTGCCAGCGGCTTTGGGCGGAGCTACGAGCAGTACTTC.

This clonotype has ten or more counts. V usage is TRBV20-1 and J usage is TRBJ2-4; possible D gene TRBD1, 5 bases. The CDR3 is 12 residues long. V lost 8 bases and J lost 3, with 11 bases in between. Germline V lookup: CDR1 DFQATT, CDR2 SNEGSKA (reference sequence). CDR3 region: CSTTRVKNIQYF. The CDR3 DNA is TGCAGTACGACCAGGGTCAAAAACATTCAGTACTTC.

This clonotype was recorded many times. The J gene is TRBJ1-4, the V gene TRBV7-9, with D tentatively TRBD1 (6 bases). Germline V lookup: CDR1 SEHNR, CDR2 FQNEAQ (reference sequence). The CDR3 spans 16 residues. V was clipped by 3 bases and J by 0 bases, with 11 bases between them. CDR3 in amino acids: CASSFTGIATNEKLFF. DNA for the CDR3: TGTGCCAGCAGCTTTACAGGGATAGCAACTAATGAAAAACTGTTTTTT. Filled out from reference TRBV7-9 and TRBJ1-4, the complete variable domain reads DTGVSQNPRHKITKRGQNVTFRCDPISEHNRLYWYRQTLGQGPEFLTYFQNEAQLEKSRLLSDRFSAERPKGSFSTLEIQRTEQGDSAMYLCASSFTGIATNEKLFFGSGTQLSVL.

Turning to this clonotype: This may be a read error, as it is one base from a much larger clone. The V and J genes are TRBV7-2 and TRBJ2-2; no clear D. This CDR3 comprises 14 residues. Trimming stripped 0 bases from V and 10 bases from J, with 12 bases between. Germline V lookup: CDR1 SGHTA, CDR2 FQGNSA. The CDR3 here is CASSLARSRAELFF. In nucleotides, the CDR3 is TGTGCCAGCAGCTTAGCGAGATCGAGAGCGGAGCTGTTTTTT.

The V and J genes are TRBV12-3 or TRBV12-4 and TRBJ2-4; 7 positions match TRBD1. J gave up 0 bases and V 5 bases, and 7 bases lay outside the gene matches. The CDR3 sequence is 16 residues long. The CDR3 sequence is CASSTYRDRAKNIQYF. DNA for the CDR3: TGTGCCAGCAGTACTTACCGGGACAGAGCCAAAAACATTCAGTACTTC.

The table lists this clonotype with many counts. The J gene is TRBJ2-7, the V gene TRBV10-3; 9 bases match TRBD2. In germline, CDR1 is ENHRY, CDR2 SYGVKD. The CDR3 loop spans 14 amino acids. V was clipped by 6 bases and J by 4 bases; unmatched bases: 7. The CDR3 bases are TGTGCCATCAGGGCTTCTAGCGGGGTGTACGAGCAGTACTTC. Encoded protein: CAIRASSGVYEQYF.

This sequence joins TRBV6-2 or TRBV6-3 and TRBJ1-4; D remains unclear. Trimming pared 5 bases from V and 6 bases from J, leaving 16 bases between. The CDR3 runs to 15 residues. Germline V gene lookup returns CDR1 MNHEY and CDR2 SVGEGT. DNA for the CDR3: TGTGCCAGCAGTCCACCGGGAATAGAACATGAAAAACTGTTTTTT. It specifies CASSPPGIEHEKLFF.

There are many counts of this clonotype. The chain joins TRBV27 to TRBJ2-2; possible D gene TRBD1, 7 bases. CDR1 and CDR2 from the germline V gene are MNHEY and SMNVEV (reference sequence). Trimming took 4 bases from V and 4 from J, leaving 13 bases between them. The CDR3 is 15 amino acids. The CDR3, as DNA: TGTGCCAGCAGTTCTCACCAGGGGGGCACCGGGGAGCTGTTTTTT. Protein: CASSSHQGGTGELFF.

This clonotype was recorded at least ten times. This chain links TRBV25-1 with TRBJ1-2; no clear D. This CDR3 has 13 amino acids. Trimming shortened V by 2 bases and J by 5 bases, and 9 bases separated the two germline ends. In germline, CDR1 is MGHDK, CDR2 SYGVNS. CDR3 DNA: TGTGCCAGCAGTGAAATGGCCGGGTATGGCTACACCTTC. This sequence encodes CASSEMAGYGYTF.

The sample holds many counts of this clonotype. The V call is TRBV4-3, the J call TRBJ1-4; the D gene is possibly TRBD1 (6 bases). The CDR3 has 15 amino acids. Per germline, CDR1 LGHNA and CDR2 YSLEER. The ends were cut back, 6 bases at V and 4 bases at J, with 15 bases in the middle. CDR3 in DNA: TGCGCCAGCAGTCGAGGGACATATAATAATGAAAAACTGTTTTTT. It specifies CASSRGTYNNEKLFF.

This clonotype occurred a few times. The V gene is TRBV5-3, the J gene TRBJ2-3; D perhaps matches TRBD2 (6 bases). TRBV5-3 is an ORF; its function is uncertain. The CDR3 is 16 residues long. Trimming removed 8 bases at V and 2 bases at J, with 21 bases between. DNA for the CDR3: TGTGCCAGCGGACCCCGACTAGTCCTCCCCACAGATACGCAGTATTTT. This encodes CASGPRLVLPTDTQYF.

Many counts were recorded for this clonotype. This rearrangement joins TRBV5-1 to TRBJ2-7; D may match TRBD1 or TRBD2 (5 bases each). Germline lookup yields CDR1 SGHRS and CDR2 YFSETQ. There are 13 residues in the CDR3. Trimming took 1 base from V and 7 from J, leaving 12 bases between them. CDR3 protein: CASSLLGRGEQYF. CDR3 DNA sequence: TGCGCCAGCAGCTTGTTGGGACGCGGGGAGCAGTACTTC.